This T cell receptor beta chain derives from a study of blood T cell repertoires in COVID-19. In the study overall: Acute and convalescent COVID-19 samples came from the United States, Italy and Spain. T cells, B-cell-depleted T cells, or PBMCs supplied cDNA or gDNA.

Authors' methods: Amplification from reference gene primers served as the basis for estimated nucleated cell counts. Clones were read by immunoSEQ multiplex PCR, and TCRdb kept only the in-frame ones, dropping some. The V and J calls and clone size come from that table; D and trimming were worked out from the DNA. The table has about 180,000 clones, approximately 89% seen once. With 4 bases removed from V and 7 bases from J, the gap between germline ends came to 14 bases. This CDR3 has 14 residues. CDR1 SGHRS and CDR2 YFSETQ come from the germline V gene. The sample taken for sequencing was peripheral blood. The origin of this receptor is a woman aged 25 to 39 with acute or convalescent COVID-19. V gene TRBV5-1 combines with J gene TRBJ2-2, with D maybe TRBD2 (6 bases). The CDR3, as DNA: TGCGCCAGCAGCAAGCAGCGGGCTATCGGGGAGCTGTTTTTT. Its translation is CASSKQRAIGELFF.